Shown below are 28 T cell receptor beta chains from a single sample sequenced in a study of cytomegalovirus exposure and HLA in healthy donors. With 60 Vbeta and 13 Jbeta primers, the PCR was carried out. The method was immunoSEQ multiplex PCR; TCRdb's version includes in-frame clones alone and lacks a portion of them. There are about 130,000 clones in the sample; around 80% occur only once, and roughly 5.7% lies in the top ten. Specimen: PBMCs. These receptors came from a young man in good health and CMV-seronegative.

This clone was picked up one time. The chain couples TRBV5-5 to TRBJ2-2, with D possibly TRBD1 on 6 matching bases. The CDR3 loop spans 18 amino acids. Germline values: CDR1 SGHKS, CDR2 YYEKEE (reference sequence). Trimming shortened V by 4 bases and J by 2 bases, and 21 bases separated the two germline ends. The CDR3 region has the DNA TGTGCCAGCAGCAGACAGGTTATATCATCCTTTAACACCGGGGAGCTGTTTTTT. This gives the protein CASSRQVISSFNTGELFF.

The genes are TRBV6-6 and TRBJ1-6; D may be TRBD1 (5 bases). Germline loops: CDR1 MNHNY, CDR2 SVGAGI (reference sequence). CDR3 size: 14 residues. V lost 5 bases and J lost 8, with 13 bases in between. The CDR3 reads CASSPGGFDSPLHF. The CDR3 bases are TGTGCCAGCAGTCCCGGGGGATTTGATTCACCCCTCCACTTT.

V and J are TRBV2 and TRBJ2-5, with 14 bases fitting TRBD2. CDR1 is SNHLY, CDR2 FYNNEI, per germline. The CDR3 spans 16 residues. The V segment lost 1 base and the J segment 5 bases; nucleotides outside the gene matches: 3. CDR3 sequence reads: CASSEGLAGGQETQYF. The CDR3 DNA reads as TGTGCCAGCAGTGAAGGACTAGCGGGGGGGCAGGAGACCCAGTACTTC.

This chain uses TRBV21-1 with TRBJ1-5; the table calls TRBD1, which could not be checked here. TRBV21-1 is tagged as a pseudogene. The CDR3 consists of 19 residues. The CDR3 loop is CASSKAQHTGAGCNQPQHF. In nucleotides, the CDR3 is TGTGCCAGCAGCAAAGCGCAACACACAGGGGCGGGTTGCAATCAGCCCCAGCATTTT.

This clone was seen a handful of times. The J gene is TRBJ2-1, the V gene TRBV6-4; 9 bases map to TRBD2. Germline CDR1 is MRHNA and CDR2 is SNTAGT. The CDR3 has 15 residues. Germline trimming cut 2 bases from V and 5 bases from J; bases unmatched to any gene: 4. The CDR3 DNA follows: TGTGCCAGCAGTGACCAACTAGCGGGCAACAATGAGCAGTTCTTC. Residues: CASSDQLAGNNEQFF.

This rearrangement joins TRBV27 to TRBJ2-3; a weak D match, TRBD2 (5 bases). The CDR3 spans 15 residues. Germline V gene sequence: CDR1 MNHEY, CDR2 SMNVEV (reference sequence). V was pared by 5 bases and J by 2 bases, with 14 bases between. CDR3 sequence (DNA): TGTGCCAGCAGTCTCACCGGGGTACCCACAGATACGCAGTATTTT. Translating it yields CASSLTGVPTDTQYF.

The chain combines TRBV4-2 with TRBJ2-7; weak D call: TRBD1 (6 bases). Germline CDR1 is LGHNA and CDR2 is YNFKEQ. This CDR3 spans 15 amino acids. V was cut by 5 bases and J by 2 bases, with 16 bases left in between. CDR3 DNA: TGTGCCAGCAGCTACCCGGGACAAGGAACCTACGAGCAGTACTTC. The encoded protein is CASSYPGQGTYEQYF.

V is TRBV2 and J is TRBJ2-7; 7 bases match TRBD1. Germline CDR1 SNHLY, CDR2 FYNNEI. This CDR3 contains 15 residues. The ends lost 6 bases at V and 4 bases at J; junction bases unmatched: 12. CDR3 sequence reads: CASSYRTGVVYEQYF. The DNA of the CDR3 is TGTGCCAGCAGCTACCGTACAGGGGTCGTATACGAGCAGTACTTC. The complete variable domain, with remaining parts taken from reference TRBV2 and TRBJ2-7, reads EPEVTQTPSHQVTQMGQEVILRCVPISNHLYFYWYRQILGQKVEFLVSFYNNEISEKSEIFDDQFSVERPDGSNFTLKIRSTKLEDSAMYFCASSYRTGVVYEQYFGPGTRLTVT.

This clone was recorded only once. The CDR3 nucleotides read TGTGCCAGCAGCTCAGACGGGGGGCCCGGCAATGAGCAGTTCTTC. It encodes CASSSDGGPGNEQFF. V and J are TRBV7-9 and TRBJ2-1, with a tentative D call TRBD2 (7 bases). Germline V gene lookup returns CDR1 SEHNR and CDR2 FQNEAQ (reference sequence). V shed 4 bases and J shed 6 bases, with 16 bases lying between them. This CDR3 has 15 amino acids. The complete variable domain, with remaining parts taken from reference TRBV7-9 and TRBJ2-1, reads DTGVSQNPRHKITKRGQNVTFRCDPISEHNRLYWYRQTLGQGPEFLTYFQNEAQLEKSRLLSDRFSAERPKGSFSTLEIQRTEQGDSAMYLCASSSDGGPGNEQFFGPGTRLTVL.

The V gene is TRBV28, the J gene TRBJ2-4; 7 nucleotides agree with TRBD2. Germline V gene data show CDR1 as MDHEN and CDR2 as SYDVKM. The CDR3 contains 14 residues. The V gene end was trimmed by 8 bases and the J gene end by 7 bases; junction bases not matched to a gene: 11. CDR3 amino acids: CASAPRGEENIQYF. CDR3 nucleotides: TGTGCCAGCGCCCCCCGGGGGGAGGAGAACATTCAGTACTTC.

The genes are TRBV7-3 and TRBJ2-3, with TRBD1 matching 8 bases. V was pared by 0 bases and J by 4 bases, with 9 bases of the junction left unmatched. The CDR3 extends over 17 amino acids. CDR1 and CDR2 (germline): SGHTA, FQGTGA. For the CDR3, the DNA is TGTGCCAGCAGCTTAACGTTGCAGGGGGCCGGTGCAGATACGCAGTATTTT. Its protein product is CASSLTLQGAGADTQYF.

This clone was seen only once. This chain connects TRBV5-8 to TRBJ2-3, with D uncertain. The germline V gene encodes CDR1 SGHTS and CDR2 YDEGEE. The V end lost 5 bases, the J end lost 1 base, and 14 bases lay between the germline ends. The CDR3 covers 15 residues. CDR3 sequence reads: CASSLPALGTDTQYF. The CDR3, as DNA: TGTGCCAGCAGTCTCCCGGCCCTAGGCACAGATACGCAGTATTTT.

This chain joins TRBV29-1 and TRBJ2-7, with a tentative D call TRBD2 (5 bases). The germline V gene has CDR1 SQVTM and CDR2 ANQGSEA. V was shortened by 6 bases and J by 2 bases, with 14 bases between the two germline ends. The CDR3 runs to 13 residues. CDR3 loop: CSVTGILTYEQYF. The CDR3 bases are TGCAGCGTGACGGGGATATTAACCTACGAGCAGTACTTC.

This clone occurred a few times. The chain has TRBV7-9 and TRBJ2-5; TRBD1 agrees at 7 bases. CDR1 and CDR2 from the germline V gene are SEHNR and FQNEAQ (reference sequence). The CDR3 contains 14 residues. Germline trimming cut 6 bases from V and 1 base from J; bases unmatched to any gene: 5. In DNA form, the CDR3 reads TGTGCCAGCAGTATGGGACAGTTCCAAGAGACCCAGTACTTC. It specifies CASSMGQFQETQYF.

The V and J genes are TRBV9 and TRBJ2-5; tentative D call: TRBD2 (7 bases). In germline, CDR1 is SGDLS, CDR2 YYNGEE. V was pared by 4 bases and J by 9 bases, with 19 bases between. The CDR3 runs 14 residues. Here the CDR3 reads CASSQGLGGGSQYF. The DNA for the CDR3 is TGTGCCAGCAGCCAAGGACTAGGGGGTGGGTCCCAGTACTTC.

This clone was seen a few times. This chain joins TRBV4-1 and TRBJ1-2, with 9 bases that match TRBD1. The CDR3 contains 17 residues. Germline CDR1 and CDR2: MGHRA and YSYEKL. The V gene end was trimmed by 1 base and the J gene end by 4 bases; junction bases not matched to a gene: 10. The CDR3 sequence is CASSQVPGQGTPYGYTF. The CDR3 coding sequence is TGCGCCAGCAGCCAAGTCCCGGGACAGGGAACACCCTATGGCTACACCTTC.

The chain joins TRBV6-6 to TRBJ2-3; 10 nucleotides match TRBD2. Trimming at V came to 5 bases and at J to 0 bases, leaving 5 bases not matched to a gene. CDR3 length: 16 residues. Per the germline V gene, CDR1 is MNHNY and CDR2 is SVGAGI (reference sequence). CDR3: CASSRLAGESTDTQYF. The CDR3 region has the DNA TGTGCCAGCAGTCGACTAGCGGGTGAGAGCACAGATACGCAGTATTTT.

The genes are TRBV20-1 and TRBJ2-3; weak D call: TRBD2 (5 bases). The length of the CDR3 is 11 residues. Germline V gives CDR1 DFQATT, CDR2 SNEGSKA (reference sequence). Between the trimmed V and J ends, which lost 5 bases and 4 bases, there was a span of 7 bases. The CDR3 coding sequence is TGCAGTGCTCGGACTTCAGATACGCAGTATTTT. Protein product: CSARTSDTQYF.

This clone appeared once. The chain is built from TRBV7-9 and TRBJ2-7; no reliable D call. Germline-derived CDR1 and CDR2 are SEHNR and FQNEAQ (reference sequence). V was clipped by 1 base and J by 0 bases, with 10 bases between them. The CDR3 totals 15 residues. The CDR3 sequence: CASSLGVAGSYEQYF. In DNA form, the CDR3 reads TGTGCCAGCAGCTTAGGGGTCGCAGGCTCCTACGAGCAGTACTTC.

This chain uses TRBV5-1 with TRBJ2-3; no clear D. V lost 7 bases to trimming and J lost 3 bases, with 12 bases between them. Looked up from germline, CDR1 is SGHRS and CDR2 is YFSETQ. The CDR3 is made up of 13 amino acids. This CDR3 is CASGPIPTDTQYF. The CDR3 nucleotides are TGCGCCAGCGGCCCGATTCCAACAGATACGCAGTATTTT.

The chain employs TRBV6-5 and TRBJ2-7, with D perhaps matching TRBD1 (6 bases). Deletions cut 2 bases from V and 1 base from J, with 9 bases between. CDR3 length: 14 amino acids. The germline V gene has CDR1 MNHEY and CDR2 SVGAGI. As DNA, the CDR3 is TGTGCCAGCAGTTACAGGGACACTTCCTACGAGCAGTACTTC. Its translation is CASSYRDTSYEQYF.

This clone was counted a few times. CDR3 region: CASRHLGSGQGAIEAFF. The CDR3 nucleotides read TGTGCCAGCCGCCACCTTGGAAGTGGGCAGGGGGCTATTGAAGCTTTCTTT. The rearrangement links TRBV28 to TRBJ1-1, with 8 nucleotides matching TRBD1. CDR3 length: 17 residues. V dropped 8 bases and J dropped 7; count of bases not matched to a gene: 21. Germline V gene data show CDR1 as MDHEN and CDR2 as SYDVKM.

The genes are TRBV5-1 and TRBJ2-5; 7 bases are shared with TRBD2. J gave up 5 bases and V 0 bases, and 4 bases lay outside the gene matches. The CDR3 consists of 14 residues. Germline V gene sequence: CDR1 SGHRS, CDR2 YFSETQ. This chain's CDR3 is CASSLGREGETQYF. In DNA form, the CDR3 reads TGCGCCAGCAGCTTGGGTAGGGAGGGTGAGACCCAGTACTTC.

The V gene is TRBV6-6, the J gene TRBJ2-1; 9 bases are a match to TRBD2. Germline CDR1 is MNHNY and CDR2 is SVGAGI (reference sequence). After removal of 6 bases from V and 5 bases from J, the junction contained 2 bases not matched to a gene. CDR3 length equals 13 residues. The CDR3 reads CASRASGNNEQFF. CDR3 coding DNA: TGTGCCAGCAGGGCTAGCGGGAACAATGAGCAGTTCTTC.

The rearrangement links TRBV5-6 to TRBJ1-3; 9 nucleotides align to TRBD1. After removal of 4 bases from V and 0 bases from J, the junction contained 5 bases not matched to a gene. Germline V gene sequence: CDR1 SGHDT, CDR2 YYEEEE. The CDR3 length is 16 residues. As DNA, the CDR3 is TGTGCCAGCAGCGAGACAGGGGGATACTCTGGAAACACCATATATTTT. Protein product: CASSETGGYSGNTIYF.

This chain connects TRBV5-4 to TRBJ2-7; no definite D call. The CDR3 sequence is 15 residues long. CDR1 and CDR2 from the germline V gene are SGHNT and YYREEE (reference sequence). Deletions cut 1 base from V and 2 bases from J, with 13 bases between. The CDR3 DNA is TGTGCCAGCAGCTTGCTTCCAGGCCATGCCTACGAGCAGTACTTC. As protein: CASSLLPGHAYEQYF.

This clone occurred a few times. The J gene is TRBJ2-7, the V gene TRBV5-1; TRBD1 might be the D (5 bases). V was pared by 4 bases and J by 2 bases, with 10 bases between. The CDR3 is 13 amino acids. The V gene's germline CDR1 is SGHRS and CDR2 YFSETQ. The CDR3 region is CASSHGQTYEQYF. The CDR3 DNA reads as TGCGCCAGCAGCCACGGACAAACCTACGAGCAGTACTTC.

The chain joins TRBV7-9 to TRBJ2-3, with 8 bases identical to TRBD2. CDR1 and CDR2 (germline): SEHNR, FQNEAQ (reference sequence). The CDR3 is 15 amino acids. V shed 5 bases, J shed 3 bases, and the junction held 7 bases outside the gene matches. CDR3 amino acids: CASSQRGGLTDTQYF. The CDR3 nucleotides are TGTGCCAGCAGCCAGCGCGGGGGGCTTACAGATACGCAGTATTTT.